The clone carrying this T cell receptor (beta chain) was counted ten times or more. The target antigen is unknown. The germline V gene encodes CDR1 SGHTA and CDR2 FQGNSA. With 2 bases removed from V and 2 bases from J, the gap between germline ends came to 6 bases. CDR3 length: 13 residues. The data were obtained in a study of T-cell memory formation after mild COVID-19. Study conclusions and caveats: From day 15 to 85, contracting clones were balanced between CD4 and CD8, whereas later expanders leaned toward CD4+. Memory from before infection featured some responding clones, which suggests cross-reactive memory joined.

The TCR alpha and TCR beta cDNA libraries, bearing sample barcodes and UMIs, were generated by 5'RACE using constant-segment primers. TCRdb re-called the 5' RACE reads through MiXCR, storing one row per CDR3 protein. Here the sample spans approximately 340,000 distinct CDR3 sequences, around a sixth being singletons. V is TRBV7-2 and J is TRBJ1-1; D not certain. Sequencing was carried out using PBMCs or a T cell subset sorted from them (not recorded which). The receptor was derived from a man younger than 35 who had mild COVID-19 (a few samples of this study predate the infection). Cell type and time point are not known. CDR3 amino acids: CASSLSENTEAFF. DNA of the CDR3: TGTGCCAGCAGCTTATCAGAAAACACTGAAGCTTTCTTT. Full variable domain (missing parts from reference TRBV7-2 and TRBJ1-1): GAGVSQSPSNKVTEKGKDVELRCDPISGHTALYWYRQSLGQGLEFLIYFQGNSAPDKSGLPSDRFSAERTGGSVSTLTIQRTQQEDSAVYLCASSLSENTEAFFGQGTRLTVV.